Given below is one TCR beta chain in context. Antigen unknown. A much larger clone differs from this one at a single base, so this may be a read error. These data are taken from a study of blood T cells in healthy people across ages. Sample-barcoded 5' priming and a J-beta primer mix drove a second PCR of about 7 to 12 cycles. Using its own MiXCR run on the 5' RACE reads, TCRdb lists one record per CDR3 protein. The sample carries roughly 640,000 distinct CDR3 sequences, 25% to 35% recorded once. Study-level results: More naive CD4+ cells and higher diversity marked long-lived donors relative to aged donors.

The donors, aged about 6 to 100, were healthy Caucasians from Russia. The source is an elderly woman in good health. Material: blood.

The CDR3 protein is CASSSVGGSPNERLFF. Here the CDR3 DNA reads TGTGCCAGCAGCTCCGTCGGAGGGTCGCCTAATGAAAGACTGTTTTTT. The chain employs TRBV5-4 and TRBJ1-4; D is undetermined. The CDR3 consists of 16 residues. Germline V gene data show CDR1 as SGHNT and CDR2 as YYREEE (reference sequence).